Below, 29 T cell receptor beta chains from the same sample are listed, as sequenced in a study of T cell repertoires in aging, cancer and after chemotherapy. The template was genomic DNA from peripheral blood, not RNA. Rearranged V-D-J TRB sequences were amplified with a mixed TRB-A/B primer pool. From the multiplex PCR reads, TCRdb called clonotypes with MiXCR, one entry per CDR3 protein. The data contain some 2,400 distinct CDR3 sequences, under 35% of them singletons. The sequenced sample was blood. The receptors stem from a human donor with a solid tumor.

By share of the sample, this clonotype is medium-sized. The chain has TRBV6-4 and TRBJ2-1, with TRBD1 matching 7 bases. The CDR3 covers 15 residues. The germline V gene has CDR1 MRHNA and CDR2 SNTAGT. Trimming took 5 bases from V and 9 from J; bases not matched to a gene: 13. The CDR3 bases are TGTGCCAGCAGTCCGGACAGGTTACGTGGCAGTGAGCAGTTCTTC. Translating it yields CASSPDRLRGSEQFF.

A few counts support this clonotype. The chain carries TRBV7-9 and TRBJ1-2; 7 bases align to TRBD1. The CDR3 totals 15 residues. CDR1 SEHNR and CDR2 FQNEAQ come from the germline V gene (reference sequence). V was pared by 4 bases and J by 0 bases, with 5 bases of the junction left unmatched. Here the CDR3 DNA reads TGTGCCAGCAGCTCCACAGGGGAGGCTAACTATGGCTACACCTTC. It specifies CASSSTGEANYGYTF.

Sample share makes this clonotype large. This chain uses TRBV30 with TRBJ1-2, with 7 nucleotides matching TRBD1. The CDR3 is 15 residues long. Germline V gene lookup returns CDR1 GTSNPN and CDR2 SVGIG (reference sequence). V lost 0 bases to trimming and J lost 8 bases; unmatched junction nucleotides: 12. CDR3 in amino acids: CAWSVQGGRGLGYTF. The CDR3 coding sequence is TGTGCCTGGAGTGTACAAGGGGGCCGGGGGTTGGGCTACACCTTC.

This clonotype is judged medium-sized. The CDR3 DNA follows: TGTGCCAGCAGCTTCGGGACGGGCCTCTACGAGCAGTACTTC. Translating it yields CASSFGTGLYEQYF. The chain joins TRBV5-6 to TRBJ2-7; D tentatively reads TRBD1 or TRBD2 (5 bases each). The CDR3 runs to 14 residues. From germline, CDR1 is SGHDT and CDR2 YYEEEE. Trimming stripped 2 bases from V and 3 bases from J, with 12 bases between.

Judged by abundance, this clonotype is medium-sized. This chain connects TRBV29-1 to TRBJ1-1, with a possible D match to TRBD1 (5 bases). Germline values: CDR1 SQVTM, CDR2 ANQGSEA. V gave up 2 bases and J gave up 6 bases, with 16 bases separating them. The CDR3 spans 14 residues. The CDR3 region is CSVERGYQGAEAFF. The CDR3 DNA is TGCAGCGTTGAACGGGGGTACCAAGGAGCTGAAGCTTTCTTT.

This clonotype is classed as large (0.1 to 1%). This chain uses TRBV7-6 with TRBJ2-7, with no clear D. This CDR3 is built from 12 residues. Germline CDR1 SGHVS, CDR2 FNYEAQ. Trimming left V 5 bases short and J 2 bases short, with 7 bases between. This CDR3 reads CASSPDTYEQYF. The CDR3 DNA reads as TGTGCCAGCAGCCCTGACACCTACGAGCAGTACTTC.

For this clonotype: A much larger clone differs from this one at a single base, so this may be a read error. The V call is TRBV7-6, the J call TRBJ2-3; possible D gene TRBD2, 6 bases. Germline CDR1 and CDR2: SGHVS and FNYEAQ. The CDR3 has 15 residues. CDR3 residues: CTSSLRAGVTDTQYF. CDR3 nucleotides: TGTACCAGCAGCTTGCGAGCGGGCGTCACAGATACGCAGTATTTT.

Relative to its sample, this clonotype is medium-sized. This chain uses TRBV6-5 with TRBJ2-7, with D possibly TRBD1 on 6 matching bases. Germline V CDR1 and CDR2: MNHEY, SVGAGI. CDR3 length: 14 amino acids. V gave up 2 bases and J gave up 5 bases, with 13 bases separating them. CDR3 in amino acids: CASSYGTGKDEQYF. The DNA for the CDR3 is TGTGCCAGCAGTTACGGTACAGGGAAAGACGAGCAGTACTTC.

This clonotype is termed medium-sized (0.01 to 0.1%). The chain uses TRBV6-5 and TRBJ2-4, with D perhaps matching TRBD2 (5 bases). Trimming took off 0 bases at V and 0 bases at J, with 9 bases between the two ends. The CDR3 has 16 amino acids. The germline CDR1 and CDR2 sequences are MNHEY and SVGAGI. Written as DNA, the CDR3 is TGTGCCAGCAGTTACTCCCTAGCAGTAGCCAAAAACATTCAGTACTTC. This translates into CASSYSLAVAKNIQYF.

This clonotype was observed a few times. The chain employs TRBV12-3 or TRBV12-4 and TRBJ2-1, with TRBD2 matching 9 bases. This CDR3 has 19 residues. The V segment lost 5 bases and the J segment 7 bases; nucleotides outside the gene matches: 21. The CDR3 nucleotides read TGTGCCAGCAGTGCCAAGACATACCCGATAGCGGGAGTATCAAATGAGCAGTTCTTC. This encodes CASSAKTYPIAGVSNEQFF.

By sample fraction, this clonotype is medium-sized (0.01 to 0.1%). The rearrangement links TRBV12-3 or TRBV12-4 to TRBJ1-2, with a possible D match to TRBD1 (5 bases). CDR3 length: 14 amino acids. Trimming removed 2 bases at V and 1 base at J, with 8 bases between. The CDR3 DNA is TGTGCCAGCAGTTTACAGGGAATTAACTATGGCTACACCTTC. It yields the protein CASSLQGINYGYTF.

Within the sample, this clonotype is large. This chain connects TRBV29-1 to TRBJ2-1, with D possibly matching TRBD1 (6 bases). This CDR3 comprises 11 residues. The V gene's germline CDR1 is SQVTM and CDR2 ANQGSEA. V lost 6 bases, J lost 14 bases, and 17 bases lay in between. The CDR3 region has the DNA TGCAGCGTCGCCGGAGGCAGGGGAAAGTTCTTC. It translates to CSVAGGRGKFF.

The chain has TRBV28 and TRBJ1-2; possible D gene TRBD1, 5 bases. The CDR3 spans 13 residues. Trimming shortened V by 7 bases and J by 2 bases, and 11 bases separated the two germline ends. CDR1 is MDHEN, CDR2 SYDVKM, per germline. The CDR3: CASKGAPNYGYTF. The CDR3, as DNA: TGTGCCAGCAAAGGGGCTCCCAACTATGGCTACACCTTC.

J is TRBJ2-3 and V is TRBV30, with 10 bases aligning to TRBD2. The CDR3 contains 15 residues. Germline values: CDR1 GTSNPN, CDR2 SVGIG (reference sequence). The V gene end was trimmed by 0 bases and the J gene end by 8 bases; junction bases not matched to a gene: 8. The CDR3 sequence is CAWSVGLASEGTQYF. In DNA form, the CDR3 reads TGTGCCTGGAGTGTGGGACTAGCGTCGGAGGGTACGCAGTATTTT.

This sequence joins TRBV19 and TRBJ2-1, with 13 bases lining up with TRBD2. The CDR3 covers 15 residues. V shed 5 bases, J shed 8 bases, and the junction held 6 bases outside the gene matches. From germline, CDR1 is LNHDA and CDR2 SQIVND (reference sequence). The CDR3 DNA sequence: TGTGCCAGTAGTCCGGGACTAGCGGGGTTGGATGAGCAGTTCTTC. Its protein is CASSPGLAGLDEQFF.

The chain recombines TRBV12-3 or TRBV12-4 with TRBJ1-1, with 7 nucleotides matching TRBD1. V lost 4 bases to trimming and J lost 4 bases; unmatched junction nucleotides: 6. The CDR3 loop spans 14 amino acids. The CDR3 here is CASSSYSGGTEAFF. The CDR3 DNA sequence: TGTGCCAGCAGTTCCTATTCAGGGGGCACTGAAGCTTTCTTT.

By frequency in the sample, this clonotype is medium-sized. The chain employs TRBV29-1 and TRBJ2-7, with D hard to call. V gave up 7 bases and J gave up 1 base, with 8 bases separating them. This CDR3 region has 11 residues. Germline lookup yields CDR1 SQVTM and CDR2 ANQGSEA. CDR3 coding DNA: TGCAGCGGTGGAAGTTCCTACGAGCAGTACTTC. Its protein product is CSGGSSYEQYF.

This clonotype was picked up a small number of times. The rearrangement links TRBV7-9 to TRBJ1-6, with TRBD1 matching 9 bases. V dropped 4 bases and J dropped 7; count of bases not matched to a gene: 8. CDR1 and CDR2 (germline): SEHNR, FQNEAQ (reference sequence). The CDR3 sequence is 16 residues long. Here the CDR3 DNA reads TGTGCCAGCAGCTCAGGACAGGGGATGCGGAATTCACCCCTCCACTTT. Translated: CASSSGQGMRNSPLHF. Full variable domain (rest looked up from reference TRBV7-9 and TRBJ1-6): DTGVSQNPRHKITKRGQNVTFRCDPISEHNRLYWYRQTLGQGPEFLTYFQNEAQLEKSRLLSDRFSAERPKGSFSTLEIQRTEQGDSAMYLCASSSGQGMRNSPLHFGNGTRLTVT.

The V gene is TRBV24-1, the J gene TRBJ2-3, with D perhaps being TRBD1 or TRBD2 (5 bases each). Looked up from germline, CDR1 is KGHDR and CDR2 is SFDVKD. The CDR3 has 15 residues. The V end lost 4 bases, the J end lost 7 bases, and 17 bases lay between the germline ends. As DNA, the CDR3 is TGTGCCACCAGTGACCAGCCTGACAGAGGGAATACGCAGTATTTT. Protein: CATSDQPDRGNTQYF.

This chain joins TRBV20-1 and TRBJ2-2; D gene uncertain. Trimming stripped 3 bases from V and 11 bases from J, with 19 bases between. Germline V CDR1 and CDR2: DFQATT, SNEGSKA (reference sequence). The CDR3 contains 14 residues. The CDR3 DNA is TGCAGTGCTAGTCTTTACAGTGAAAGGAGTGAGCTGTTTTTT. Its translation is CSASLYSERSELFF.

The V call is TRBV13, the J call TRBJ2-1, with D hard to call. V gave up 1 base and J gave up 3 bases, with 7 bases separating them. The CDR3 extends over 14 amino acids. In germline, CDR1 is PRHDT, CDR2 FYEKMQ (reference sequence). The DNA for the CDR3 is TGTGCCAGCAGCTTAGTGGCCCTCTACAATGAGCAGTTCTTC. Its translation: CASSLVALYNEQFF.

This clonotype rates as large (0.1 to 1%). The DNA of the CDR3 is TGTGCCACCAGCAGAGATCGGGCGTCCGTCTGGTCAGATACGCAGTATTTT. It specifies CATSRDRASVWSDTQYF. The chain uses TRBV15 and TRBJ2-3; D uncertain. Germline CDR1 LNHNV, CDR2 YYDKDF (reference sequence). Trimming left V 0 bases short and J 4 bases short, with 17 bases between. The CDR3 contains 17 residues.

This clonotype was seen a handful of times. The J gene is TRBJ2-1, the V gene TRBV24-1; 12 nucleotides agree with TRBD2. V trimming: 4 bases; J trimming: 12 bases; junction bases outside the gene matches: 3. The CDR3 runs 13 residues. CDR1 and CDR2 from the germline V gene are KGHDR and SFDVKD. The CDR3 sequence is CATSDLTSGRQFF. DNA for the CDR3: TGTGCCACCAGTGACTTGACTAGCGGGAGGCAGTTCTTC.

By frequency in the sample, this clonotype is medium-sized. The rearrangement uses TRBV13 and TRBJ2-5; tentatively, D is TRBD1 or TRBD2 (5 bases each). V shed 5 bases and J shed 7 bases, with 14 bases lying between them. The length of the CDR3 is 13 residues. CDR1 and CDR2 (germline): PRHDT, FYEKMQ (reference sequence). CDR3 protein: CASSVGTAGTQYF. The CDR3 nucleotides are TGTGCCAGCAGCGTTGGGACCGCCGGGACCCAGTACTTC.

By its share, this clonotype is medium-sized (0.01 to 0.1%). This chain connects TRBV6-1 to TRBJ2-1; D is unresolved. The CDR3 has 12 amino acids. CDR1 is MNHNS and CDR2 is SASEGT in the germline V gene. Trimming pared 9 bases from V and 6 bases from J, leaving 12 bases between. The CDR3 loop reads CASFNFLNEQFF. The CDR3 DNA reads TGTGCCAGTTTCAACTTCCTCAATGAGCAGTTCTTC.

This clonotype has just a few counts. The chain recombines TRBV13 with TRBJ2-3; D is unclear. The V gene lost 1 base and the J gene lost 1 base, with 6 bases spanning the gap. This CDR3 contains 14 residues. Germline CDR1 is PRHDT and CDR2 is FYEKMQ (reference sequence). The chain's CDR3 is CASSLVGGTDTQYF. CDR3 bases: TGTGCCAGCAGCTTAGTAGGTGGCACAGATACGCAGTATTTT.

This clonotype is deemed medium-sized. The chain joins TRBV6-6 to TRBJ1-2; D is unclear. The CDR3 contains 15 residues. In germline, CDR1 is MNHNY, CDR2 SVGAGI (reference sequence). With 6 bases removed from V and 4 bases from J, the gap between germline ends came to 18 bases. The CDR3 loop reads CASSSGDLRVYGYTF. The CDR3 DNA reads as TGTGCCAGCAGCTCCGGGGATCTGAGAGTCTATGGCTACACCTTC.

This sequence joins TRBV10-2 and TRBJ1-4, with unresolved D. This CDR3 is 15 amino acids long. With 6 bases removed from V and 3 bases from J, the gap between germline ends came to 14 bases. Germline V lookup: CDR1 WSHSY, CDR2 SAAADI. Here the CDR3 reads CASRPPGVANEKLFF. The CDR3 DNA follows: TGCGCCAGCAGGCCCCCTGGAGTGGCTAATGAAAAACTGTTTTTT.

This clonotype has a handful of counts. CDR3 nucleotide sequence: TGTGCCAGCTCACACGGGTCCCGGACTGAGCAGTTCTTC. Its translation is CASSHGSRTEQFF. The genes are TRBV18 and TRBJ2-1; no definite D call. The germline V and J ends were trimmed by 4 bases and 9 bases, with 13 bases remaining between them. Germline V gene lookup returns CDR1 KGHSH and CDR2 LQKENI. The CDR3 covers 13 residues.